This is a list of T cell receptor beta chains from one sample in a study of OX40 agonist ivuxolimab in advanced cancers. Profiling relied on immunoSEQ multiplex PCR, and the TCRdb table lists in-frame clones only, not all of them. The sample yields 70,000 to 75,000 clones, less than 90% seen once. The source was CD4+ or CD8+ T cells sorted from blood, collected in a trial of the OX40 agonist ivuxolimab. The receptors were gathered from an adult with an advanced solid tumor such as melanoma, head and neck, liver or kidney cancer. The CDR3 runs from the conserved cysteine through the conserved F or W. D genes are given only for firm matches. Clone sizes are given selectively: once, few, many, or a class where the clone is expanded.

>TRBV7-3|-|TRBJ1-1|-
TGTGCCAGCAGCTTAACAGGGGGGAACACTGAAGCTTTCTTT
CASSLTGGNTEAFF
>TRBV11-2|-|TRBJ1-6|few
TGTGCCAGCAGCTTAGCTCGCGGCGGCTTCTCCTATAATTCACCCCTCCACTTT
CASSLARGGFSYNSPLHF
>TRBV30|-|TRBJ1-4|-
TGTGCCTGGAGTGTAGGGGGGAGAGGTGAAAAACTGTTTTTT
CAWSVGGRGEKLFF
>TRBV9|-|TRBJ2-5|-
TGTGCCAGCAGCGTAGAAGGATGGGAGACCCAGTACTTC
CASSVEGWETQYF
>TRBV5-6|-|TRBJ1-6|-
TGTGCCAGCAGCTCTAGAGGCAGCCGGGTACACTTT
CASSSRGSRVHF
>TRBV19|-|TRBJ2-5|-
TGTGCCAGTAGTATTCTGGGTATCGGGGGAGAGACCCAGTACTTC
CASSILGIGGETQYF
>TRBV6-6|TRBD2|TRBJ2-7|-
TGTGCCAGCAGCCCGACTAGCGGGAGCTACGAGCAGTACTTC
CASSPTSGSYEQYF
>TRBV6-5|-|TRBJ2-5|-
TGTGCCAGCAGTCTCGAGGGCGGACGGGGGACCCAGTACTTC
CASSLEGGRGTQYF
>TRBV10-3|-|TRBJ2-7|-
TGTGCCATCAAGGGGGGTAGTAACGAGCAGTACTTC
CAIKGGSNEQYF
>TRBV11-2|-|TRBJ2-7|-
TGTGCCAGCACCTTAATCCAGGGGTCCTACGAGCAGTACTTC
CASTLIQGSYEQYF
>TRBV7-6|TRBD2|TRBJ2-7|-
TGTGCCAGCAGCCCCATCCGACTAGCGGGGGGTGTTGAGCAGTACTTC
CASSPIRLAGGVEQYF
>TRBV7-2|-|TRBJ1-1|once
TGTGCCAGCAGCTTAGCGGCCCGGACTGAAGCTTTCTTT
CASSLAARTEAFF
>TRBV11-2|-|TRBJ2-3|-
TGTGCCAGCAGCTCGGGCCTTGTGGATACGCAGTATTTT
CASSSGLVDTQYF
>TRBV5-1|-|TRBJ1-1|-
TGCGCCAGCAGTAGGAACAGGGAAGCTTTCTTT
CASSRNREAFF
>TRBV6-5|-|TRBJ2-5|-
TGTGCTAATCATCTGGGGCAACGGTACCAAGAGACCCAGTACTTC
CANHLGQRYQETQYF
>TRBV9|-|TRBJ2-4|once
TGTGCCAGCAGCGTAAAGGGGGGCGGTGGAAACATTCAGTACTTC
CASSVKGGGGNIQYF
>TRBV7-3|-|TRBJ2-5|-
TGTGCCAGCAGCTTAACGGGCCTCGGGGAGACCCAGTACTTC
CASSLTGLGETQYF
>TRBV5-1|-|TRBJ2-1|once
TGCGCCAGCAGCATTGGAAGCTCCTACAATGAGCAGTTCTTC
CASSIGSSYNEQFF
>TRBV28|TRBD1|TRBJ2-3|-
TGTGCCAGCAGTTTTAGGAGACAGGGACGGGCCAGACAGTATTTT
CASSFRRQGRARQYF
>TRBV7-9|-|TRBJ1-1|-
TGTGCCAGCGGGGTCCAGGGGACTGAAGCTTTCTTT
CASGVQGTEAFF
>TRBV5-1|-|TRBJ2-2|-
TGCGCCAGCAGCTTGAACGGGCCGAACACCGGGGAGCTGTTTTTT
CASSLNGPNTGELFF
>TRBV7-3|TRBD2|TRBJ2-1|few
TGTGCCAGCAGCTTAAGGGCTAGCGGGATTGGGGGCAATGAGCAGTTCTTC
CASSLRASGIGGNEQFF
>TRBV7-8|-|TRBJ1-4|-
TGTGCCAGCAGCCCCCGCAGGGGTTCGGGTGAAAAACTGTTTTTT
CASSPRRGSGEKLFF
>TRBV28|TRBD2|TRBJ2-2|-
TGTGCCAGCAGTTTAGGAGCGGGGGGACTATCCGGGGAGCTGTTTTTT
CASSLGAGGLSGELFF
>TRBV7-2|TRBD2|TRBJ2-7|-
TGTGCCAGCAGCTTACTAGCGGGGACATCTCGGGACGAGCAGTACTTC
CASSLLAGTSRDEQYF
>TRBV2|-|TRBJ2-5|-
TGTGCCAGCAGTGAATGGGGGGAGACCCAGTACTTC
CASSEWGETQYF
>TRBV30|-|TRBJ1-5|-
TGTGCCTGGAGTGTGGGGACCACCGGGGGTCAGCCCCAGCATTTT
CAWSVGTTGGQPQHF
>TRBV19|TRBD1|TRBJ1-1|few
TGTGCCAGTCTCAACAGGGGTGGGACTGAAGCTTTCTTT
CASLNRGGTEAFF
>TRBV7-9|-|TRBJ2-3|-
TGTGCCAGCAGCTTAGGCCCAGGAGCAGATACGCAGTATTTT
CASSLGPGADTQYF
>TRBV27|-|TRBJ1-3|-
TGTGCCAGCAGCTTATCGTGGGGAAACACCATATATTTT
CASSLSWGNTIYF
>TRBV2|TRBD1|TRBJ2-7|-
TGTGCCAGCACCCCCAGAGGACAGGGGGGCGACGAGCAGTACTTC
CASTPRGQGGDEQYF
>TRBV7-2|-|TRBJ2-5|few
TGTGCCAGCAGTGGTTCGGCTAGCTGGTGGGAGACCCAGTACTTC
CASSGSASWWETQYF